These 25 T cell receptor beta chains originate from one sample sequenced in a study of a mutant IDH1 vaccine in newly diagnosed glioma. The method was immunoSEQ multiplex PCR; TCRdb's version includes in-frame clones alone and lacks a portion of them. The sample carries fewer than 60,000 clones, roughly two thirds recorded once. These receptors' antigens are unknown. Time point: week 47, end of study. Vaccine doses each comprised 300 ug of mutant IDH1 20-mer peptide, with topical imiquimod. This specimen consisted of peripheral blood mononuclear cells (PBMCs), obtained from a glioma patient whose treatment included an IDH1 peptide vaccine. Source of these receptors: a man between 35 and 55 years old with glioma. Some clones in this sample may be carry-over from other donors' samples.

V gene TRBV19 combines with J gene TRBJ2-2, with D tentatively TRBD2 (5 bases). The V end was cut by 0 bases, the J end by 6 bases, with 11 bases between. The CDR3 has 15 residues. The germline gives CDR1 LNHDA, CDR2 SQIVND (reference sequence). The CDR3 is CASSIDLRGPGELFF. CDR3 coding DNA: TGTGCCAGTAGTATAGATCTACGGGGTCCCGGGGAGCTGTTTTTT.

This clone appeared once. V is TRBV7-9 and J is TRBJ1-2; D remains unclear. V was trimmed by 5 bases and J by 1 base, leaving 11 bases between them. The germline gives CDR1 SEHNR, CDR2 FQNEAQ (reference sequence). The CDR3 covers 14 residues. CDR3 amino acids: CASSPLLDNYGYTF. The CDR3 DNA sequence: TGTGCCAGCAGCCCGCTGCTTGATAACTATGGCTACACCTTC.

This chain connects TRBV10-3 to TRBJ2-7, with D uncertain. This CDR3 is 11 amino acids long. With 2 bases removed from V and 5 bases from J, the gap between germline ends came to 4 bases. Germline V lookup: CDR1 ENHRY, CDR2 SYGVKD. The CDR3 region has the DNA TGTGCCATCAGTGAGGGGGACGAGCAGTACTTC. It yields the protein CAISEGDEQYF.

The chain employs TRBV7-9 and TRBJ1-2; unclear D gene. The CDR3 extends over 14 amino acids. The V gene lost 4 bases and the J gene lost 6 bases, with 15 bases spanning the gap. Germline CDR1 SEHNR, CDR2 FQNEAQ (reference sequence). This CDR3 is CASSSTNQVDGYTF. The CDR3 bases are TGTGCCAGCAGCTCAACGAACCAGGTTGATGGCTACACCTTC.

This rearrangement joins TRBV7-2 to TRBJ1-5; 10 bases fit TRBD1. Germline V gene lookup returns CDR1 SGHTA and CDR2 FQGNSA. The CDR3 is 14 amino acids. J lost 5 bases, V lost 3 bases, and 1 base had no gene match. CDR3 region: CASSLDRGDQPQHF. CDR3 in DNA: TGTGCCAGCAGCTTGGACAGGGGGGATCAGCCCCAGCATTTT.

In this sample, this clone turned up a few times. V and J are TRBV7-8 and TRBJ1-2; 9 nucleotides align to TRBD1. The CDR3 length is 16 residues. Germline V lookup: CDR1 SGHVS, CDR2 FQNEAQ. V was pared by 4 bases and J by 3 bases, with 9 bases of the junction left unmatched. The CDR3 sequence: CASSSWQGDRDYGYTF. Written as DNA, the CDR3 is TGTGCCAGCAGCTCATGGCAAGGGGACAGGGACTATGGCTACACCTTC.

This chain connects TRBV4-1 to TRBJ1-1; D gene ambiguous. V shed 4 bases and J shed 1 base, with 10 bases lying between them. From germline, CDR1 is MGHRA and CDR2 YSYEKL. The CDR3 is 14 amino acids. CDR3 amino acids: CASSRGGRNTEAFF. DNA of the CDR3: TGCGCCAGCAGCCGAGGTGGCAGGAACACTGAAGCTTTCTTT.

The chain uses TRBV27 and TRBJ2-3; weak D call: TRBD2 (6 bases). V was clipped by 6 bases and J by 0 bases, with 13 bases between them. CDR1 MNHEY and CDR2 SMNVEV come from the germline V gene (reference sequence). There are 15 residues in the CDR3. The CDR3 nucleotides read TGTGCCAGCAGGGGCTTGGAGGGGAGCACAGATACGCAGTATTTT. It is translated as CASRGLEGSTDTQYF.

CDR3 sequence: CASSGDGSTDTQYF. The CDR3 nucleotides are TGTGCCAGCAGCGGGGACGGGAGCACAGATACGCAGTATTTT. The chain is built from TRBV9 and TRBJ2-3; either TRBD1 or TRBD2 may fit D (5 bases each). The CDR3 extends over 14 amino acids. The V gene's germline CDR1 is SGDLS and CDR2 YYNGEE. V was trimmed by 3 bases and J by 0 bases, leaving 8 bases between them.

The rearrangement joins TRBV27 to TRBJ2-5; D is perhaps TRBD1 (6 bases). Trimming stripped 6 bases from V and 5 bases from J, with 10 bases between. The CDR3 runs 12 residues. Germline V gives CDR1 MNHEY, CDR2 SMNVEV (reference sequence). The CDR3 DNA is TGTGCCAGCAGCCCCCAGGGGGAGACCCAGTACTTC. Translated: CASSPQGETQYF.

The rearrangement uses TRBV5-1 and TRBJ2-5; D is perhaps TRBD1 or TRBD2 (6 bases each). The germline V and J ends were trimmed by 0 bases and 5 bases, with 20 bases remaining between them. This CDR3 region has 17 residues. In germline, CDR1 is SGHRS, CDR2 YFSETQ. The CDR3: CASSLASGGRPMETQYF. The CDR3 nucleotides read TGCGCCAGCAGCTTGGCCTCTGGGGGGCGACCGATGGAGACCCAGTACTTC.

Here the CDR3 DNA reads TGCACCAGCAGCCCTCACCTCCGGGACCCGGGGCGGGATCAGCCCCAGCATTTT. It translates to CTSSPHLRDPGRDQPQHF. The rearrangement joins TRBV1 to TRBJ1-5. TRBV1 is described as a pseudogene. CDR3 length equals 18 residues.

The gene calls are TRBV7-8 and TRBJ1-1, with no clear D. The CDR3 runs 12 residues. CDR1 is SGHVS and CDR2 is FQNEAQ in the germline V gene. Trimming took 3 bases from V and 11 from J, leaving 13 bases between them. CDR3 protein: CASSFIAEEAFF. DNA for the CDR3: TGTGCCAGCAGCTTTATCGCGGAAGAGGCTTTCTTT.

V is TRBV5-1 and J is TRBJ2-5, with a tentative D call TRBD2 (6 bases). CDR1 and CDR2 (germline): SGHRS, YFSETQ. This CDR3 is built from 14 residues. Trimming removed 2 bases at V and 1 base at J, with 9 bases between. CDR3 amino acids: CASSFQGGQETQYF. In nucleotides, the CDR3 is TGCGCCAGCAGCTTCCAGGGAGGCCAAGAGACCCAGTACTTC.

CDR3 loop: CASRALGGAKETQYF. The CDR3 DNA is TGTGCCAGCAGGGCCCTGGGGGGGGCCAAAGAGACCCAGTACTTC. This sequence joins TRBV6-5 and TRBJ2-5, with D tentatively TRBD2 (7 bases). The CDR3 loop spans 15 amino acids. Germline V gene lookup returns CDR1 MNHEY and CDR2 SVGAGI. Trimming took off 6 bases at V and 3 bases at J, with 17 bases between the two ends.

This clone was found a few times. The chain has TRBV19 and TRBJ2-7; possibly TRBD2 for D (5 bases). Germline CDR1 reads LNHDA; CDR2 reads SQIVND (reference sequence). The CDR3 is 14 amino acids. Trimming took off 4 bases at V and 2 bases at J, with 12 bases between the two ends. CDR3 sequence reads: CASSNSAGPYEQYF. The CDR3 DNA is TGTGCCAGTAGTAATAGCGCGGGCCCCTACGAGCAGTACTTC. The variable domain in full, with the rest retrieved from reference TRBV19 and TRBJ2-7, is DGGITQSPKYLFRKEGQNVTLSCEQNLNHDAMYWYRQDPGQGLRLIYYSQIVNDFQKGDIAEGYSVSREKKESFPLTVTSAQKNPTAFYLCASSNSAGPYEQYFGPGTRLTVT.

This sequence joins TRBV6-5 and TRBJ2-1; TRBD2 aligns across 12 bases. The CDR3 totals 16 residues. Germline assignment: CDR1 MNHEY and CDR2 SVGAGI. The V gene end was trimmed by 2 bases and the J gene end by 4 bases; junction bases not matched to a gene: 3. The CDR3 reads CASSYGGLAGYNEQFF. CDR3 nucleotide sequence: TGTGCCAGCAGTTACGGGGGACTAGCGGGTTACAATGAGCAGTTCTTC.

The CDR3 coding sequence is TGTGCCAGCAGCTTAAAGGGCCCGCCCTACGAGCAGTACTTC. Translated, it gives CASSLKGPPYEQYF. The chain carries TRBV5-6 and TRBJ2-7; D call uncertain. Trimming left V 2 bases short and J 2 bases short, with 11 bases between. Germline V gene sequence: CDR1 SGHDT, CDR2 YYEEEE. The CDR3 covers 14 residues.

The CDR3 sequence: CASSFAVSGNTIYF. CDR3 nucleotides: TGTGCCAGCAGTTTCGCCGTCTCTGGAAACACCATATATTTT. The chain joins TRBV2 to TRBJ1-3; no definite D call. The CDR3 loop spans 14 amino acids. Germline CDR1 SNHLY, CDR2 FYNNEI. Trimming cost V 5 bases and J 0 bases, with 8 bases left between them.

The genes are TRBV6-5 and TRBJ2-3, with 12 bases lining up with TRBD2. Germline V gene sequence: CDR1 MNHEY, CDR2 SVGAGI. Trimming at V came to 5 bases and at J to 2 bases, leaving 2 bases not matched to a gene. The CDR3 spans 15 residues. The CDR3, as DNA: TGTGCCAGCAGTCTAGCGGGGGGGCCCACAGATACGCAGTATTTT. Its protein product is CASSLAGGPTDTQYF.

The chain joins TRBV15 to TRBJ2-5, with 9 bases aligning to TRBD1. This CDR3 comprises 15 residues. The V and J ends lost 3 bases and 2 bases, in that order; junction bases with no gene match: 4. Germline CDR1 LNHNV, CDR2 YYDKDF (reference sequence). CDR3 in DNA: TGTGCCACCAGCAGGGGGACAGGGAGGCAAGAGACCCAGTACTTC. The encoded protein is CATSRGTGRQETQYF.

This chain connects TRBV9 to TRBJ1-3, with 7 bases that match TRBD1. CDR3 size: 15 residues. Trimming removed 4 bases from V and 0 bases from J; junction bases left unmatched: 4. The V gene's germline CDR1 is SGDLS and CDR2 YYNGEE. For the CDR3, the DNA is TGTGCCAGCAGCCCAGGGGGGACCTCTGGAAACACCATATATTTT. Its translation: CASSPGGTSGNTIYF.

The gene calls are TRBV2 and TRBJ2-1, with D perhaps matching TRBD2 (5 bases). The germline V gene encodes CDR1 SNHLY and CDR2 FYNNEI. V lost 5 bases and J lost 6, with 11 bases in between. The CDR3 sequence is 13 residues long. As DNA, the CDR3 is TGTGCCAGCAGTCCTCTCGAGGGCAATGAGCAGTTCTTC. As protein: CASSPLEGNEQFF. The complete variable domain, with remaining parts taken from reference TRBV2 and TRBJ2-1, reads EPEVTQTPSHQVTQMGQEVILRCVPISNHLYFYWYRQILGQKVEFLVSFYNNEISEKSEIFDDQFSVERPDGSNFTLKIRSTKLEDSAMYFCASSPLEGNEQFFGPGTRLTVL.

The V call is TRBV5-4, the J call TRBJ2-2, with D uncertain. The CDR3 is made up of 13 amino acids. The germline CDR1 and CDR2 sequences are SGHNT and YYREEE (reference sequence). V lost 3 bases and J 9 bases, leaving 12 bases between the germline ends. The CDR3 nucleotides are TGTGCCAGCAGCTATCTAGGCTCCCGGGAGCTGTTTTTT. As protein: CASSYLGSRELFF.

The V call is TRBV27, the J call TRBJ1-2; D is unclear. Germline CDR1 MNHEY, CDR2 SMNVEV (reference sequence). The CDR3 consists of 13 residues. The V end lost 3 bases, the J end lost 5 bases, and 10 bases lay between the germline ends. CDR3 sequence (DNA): TGTGCCAGCAGTTTGGGGAACAGTTATGGCTACACCTTC. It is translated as CASSLGNSYGYTF.